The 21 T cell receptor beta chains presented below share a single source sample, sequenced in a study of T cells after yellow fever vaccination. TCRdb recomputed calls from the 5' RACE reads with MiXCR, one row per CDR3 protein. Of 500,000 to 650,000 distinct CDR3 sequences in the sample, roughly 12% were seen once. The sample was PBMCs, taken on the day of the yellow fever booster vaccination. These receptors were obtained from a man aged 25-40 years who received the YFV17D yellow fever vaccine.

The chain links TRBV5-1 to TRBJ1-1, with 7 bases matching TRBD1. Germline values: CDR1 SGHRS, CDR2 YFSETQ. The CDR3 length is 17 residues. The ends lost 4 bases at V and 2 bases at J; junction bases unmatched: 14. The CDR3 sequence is CASSQNLLGTDNTEAFF. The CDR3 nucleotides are TGCGCCAGCAGCCAAAATCTCCTCGGGACAGATAACACTGAAGCTTTCTTT.

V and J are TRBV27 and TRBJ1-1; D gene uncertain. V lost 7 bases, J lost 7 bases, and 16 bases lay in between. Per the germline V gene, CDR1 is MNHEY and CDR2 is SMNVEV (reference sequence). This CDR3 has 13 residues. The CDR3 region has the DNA TGTGCCAGCATCCCCAAGGCAACGGGTGAAGCTTTCTTT. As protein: CASIPKATGEAFF.

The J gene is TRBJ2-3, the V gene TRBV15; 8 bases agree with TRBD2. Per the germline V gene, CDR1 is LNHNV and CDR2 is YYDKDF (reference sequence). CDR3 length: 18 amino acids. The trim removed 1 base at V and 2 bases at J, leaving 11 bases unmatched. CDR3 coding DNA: TGTGCCACCAGCAGAGGCCCTCTACTAGCGGCAGCCACAGATACGCAGTATTTT. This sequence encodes CATSRGPLLAAATDTQYF.

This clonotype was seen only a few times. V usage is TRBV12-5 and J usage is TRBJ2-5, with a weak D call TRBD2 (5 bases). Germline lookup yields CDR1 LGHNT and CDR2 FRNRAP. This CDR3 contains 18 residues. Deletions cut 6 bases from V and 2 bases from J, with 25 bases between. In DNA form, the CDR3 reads TGTGCTAGTGGAGGACTCGCTAGCCGGGTTGGGTTGCAAGAGACCCAGTACTTC. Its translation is CASGGLASRVGLQETQYF.

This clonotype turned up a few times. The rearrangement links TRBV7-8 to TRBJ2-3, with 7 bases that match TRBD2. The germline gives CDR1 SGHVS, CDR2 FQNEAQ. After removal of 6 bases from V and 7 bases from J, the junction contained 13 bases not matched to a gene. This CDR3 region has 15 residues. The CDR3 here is CASRPGGGTMHTQYF. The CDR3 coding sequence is TGTGCCAGCAGGCCTGGGGGAGGGACCATGCATACGCAGTATTTT. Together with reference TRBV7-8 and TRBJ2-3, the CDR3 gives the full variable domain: GAGVSQSPRYKVAKRGQDVALRCDPISGHVSLFWYQQALGQGPEFLTYFQNEAQLDKSGLPSDRFFAERPEGSVSTLKIQRTQQEDSAVYLCASRPGGGTMHTQYFGPGTRLTVL.

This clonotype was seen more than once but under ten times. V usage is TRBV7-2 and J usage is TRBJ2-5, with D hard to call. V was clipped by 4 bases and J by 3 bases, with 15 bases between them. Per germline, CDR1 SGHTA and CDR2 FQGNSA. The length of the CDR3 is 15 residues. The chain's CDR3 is CASSSRRDLKETQYF. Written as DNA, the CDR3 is TGTGCCAGCAGCTCCCGACGCGACCTCAAAGAGACCCAGTACTTC.

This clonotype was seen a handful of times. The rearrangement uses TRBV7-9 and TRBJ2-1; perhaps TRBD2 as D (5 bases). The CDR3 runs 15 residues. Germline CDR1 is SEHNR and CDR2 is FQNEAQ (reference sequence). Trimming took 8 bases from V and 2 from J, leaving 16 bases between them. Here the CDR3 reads CASSSPGITYNEQFF. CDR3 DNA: TGTGCCAGCTCCTCCCCGGGAATCACCTACAATGAGCAGTTCTTC. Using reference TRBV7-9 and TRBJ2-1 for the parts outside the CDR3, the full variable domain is DTGVSQNPRHKITKRGQNVTFRCDPISEHNRLYWYRQTLGQGPEFLTYFQNEAQLEKSRLLSDRFSAERPKGSFSTLEIQRTEQGDSAMYLCASSSPGITYNEQFFGPGTRLTVL.

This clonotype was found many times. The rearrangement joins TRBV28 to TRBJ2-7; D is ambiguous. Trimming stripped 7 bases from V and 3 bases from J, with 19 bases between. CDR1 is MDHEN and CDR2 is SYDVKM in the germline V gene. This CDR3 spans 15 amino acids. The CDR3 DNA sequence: TGTGCCAGCAAACCCCTGCTAGGCCGTGGCTACGAGCAGTACTTC. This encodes CASKPLLGRGYEQYF.

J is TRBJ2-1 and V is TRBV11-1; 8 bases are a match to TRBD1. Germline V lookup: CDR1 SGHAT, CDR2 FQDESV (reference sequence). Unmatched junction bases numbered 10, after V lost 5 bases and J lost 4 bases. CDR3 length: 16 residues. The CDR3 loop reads CASSRTGLGDYNEQFF. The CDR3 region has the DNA TGTGCCAGCAGCCGGACAGGGTTAGGTGATTACAATGAGCAGTTCTTC. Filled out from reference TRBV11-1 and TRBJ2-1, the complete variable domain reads EAEVAQSPRYKITEKSQAVAFWCDPISGHATLYWYRQILGQGPELLVQFQDESVVDDSQLPKDRFSAERLKGVDSTLKIQPAELGDSAMYLCASSRTGLGDYNEQFFGPGTRLTVL.

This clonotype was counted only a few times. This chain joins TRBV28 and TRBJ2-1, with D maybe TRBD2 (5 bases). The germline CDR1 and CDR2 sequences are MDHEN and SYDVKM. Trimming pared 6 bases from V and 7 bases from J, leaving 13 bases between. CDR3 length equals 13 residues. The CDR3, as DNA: TGTGCCAGCAGGTGGCCGGGAAGGAATGAGCAGTTCTTC. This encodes CASRWPGRNEQFF.

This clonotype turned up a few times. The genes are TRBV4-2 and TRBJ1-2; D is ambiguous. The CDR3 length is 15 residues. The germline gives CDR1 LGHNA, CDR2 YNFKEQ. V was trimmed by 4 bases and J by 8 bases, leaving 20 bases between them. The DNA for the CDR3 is TGTGCCAGCAGCCTTCCCGACCGGGCCCCGGGGGGCTACACCTTC. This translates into CASSLPDRAPGGYTF.

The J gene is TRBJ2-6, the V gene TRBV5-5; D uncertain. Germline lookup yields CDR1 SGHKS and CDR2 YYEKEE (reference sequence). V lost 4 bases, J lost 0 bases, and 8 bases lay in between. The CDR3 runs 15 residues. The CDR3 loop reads CASSPASSGANVLTF. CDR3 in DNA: TGTGCCAGCAGCCCGGCGAGCTCTGGGGCCAACGTCCTGACTTTC.

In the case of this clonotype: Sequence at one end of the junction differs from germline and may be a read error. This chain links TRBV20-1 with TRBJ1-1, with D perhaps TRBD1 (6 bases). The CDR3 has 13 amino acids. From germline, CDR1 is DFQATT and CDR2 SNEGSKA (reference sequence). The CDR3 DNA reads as TGCAGTGCCCCCCCTCAGGGGCCCACTGAAGTTTTCTTT. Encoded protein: CSAPPQGPTEVFF.

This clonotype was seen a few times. This CDR3 reads CASSRRPGNEQFF. CDR3 DNA sequence: TGCGCCAGCAGCCGACGACCGGGTAATGAGCAGTTCTTC. The gene calls are TRBV4-3 and TRBJ2-1; D not certain. The germline gives CDR1 LGHNA, CDR2 YSLEER. There are 13 residues in the CDR3. Trimming removed 4 bases from V and 7 bases from J, with 11 bases in between.

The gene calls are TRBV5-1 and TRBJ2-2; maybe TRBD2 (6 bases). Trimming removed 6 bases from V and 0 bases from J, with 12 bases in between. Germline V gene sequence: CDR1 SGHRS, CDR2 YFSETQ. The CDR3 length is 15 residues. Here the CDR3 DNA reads TGCGCCAGCAAATTGGAGGGAACGAACACCGGGGAGCTGTTTTTT. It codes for CASKLEGTNTGELFF. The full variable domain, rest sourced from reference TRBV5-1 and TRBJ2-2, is KAGVTQTPRYLIKTRGQQVTLSCSPISGHRSVSWYQQTPGQGLQFLFEYFSETQRNKGNFPGRFSGRQFSNSRSEMNVSTLELGDSALYLCASKLEGTNTGELFFGEGSRLTVL.

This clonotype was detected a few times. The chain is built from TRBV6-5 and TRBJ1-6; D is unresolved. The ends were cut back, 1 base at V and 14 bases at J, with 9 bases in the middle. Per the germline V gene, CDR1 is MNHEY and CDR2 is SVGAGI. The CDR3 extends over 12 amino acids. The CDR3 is CASSYYRQTLHF. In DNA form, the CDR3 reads TGTGCCAGCAGTTACTATCGCCAGACCCTCCACTTT.

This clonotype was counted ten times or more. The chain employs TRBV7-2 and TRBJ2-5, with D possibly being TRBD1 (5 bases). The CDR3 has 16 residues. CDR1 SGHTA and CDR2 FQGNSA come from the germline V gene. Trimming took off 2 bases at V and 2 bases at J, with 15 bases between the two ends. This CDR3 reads CASSLFGQGEQETQYF. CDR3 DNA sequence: TGTGCCAGCAGCTTATTCGGACAAGGGGAACAAGAGACCCAGTACTTC.

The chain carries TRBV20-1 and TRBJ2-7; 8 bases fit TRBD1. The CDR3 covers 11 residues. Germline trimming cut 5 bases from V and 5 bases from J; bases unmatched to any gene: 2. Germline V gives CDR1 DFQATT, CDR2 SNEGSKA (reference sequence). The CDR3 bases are TGCAGTGCTCCAGGGGGCAACGAGCAGTACTTC. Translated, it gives CSAPGGNEQYF.

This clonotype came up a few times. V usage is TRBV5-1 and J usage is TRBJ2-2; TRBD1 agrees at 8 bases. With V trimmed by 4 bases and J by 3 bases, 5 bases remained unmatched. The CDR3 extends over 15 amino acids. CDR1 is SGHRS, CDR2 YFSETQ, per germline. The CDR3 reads CASSVDRGDTGELFF. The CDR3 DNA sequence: TGCGCCAGCAGCGTCGACAGGGGTGACACCGGGGAGCTGTTTTTT.

The CDR3 DNA reads as TGTGCCAGCAGCTTAGTAGTTGGGGACAGAGTCCCTTTCGAGCAGTACTTC. It specifies CASSLVVGDRVPFEQYF. The chain is built from TRBV7-9 and TRBJ2-7; 7 bases fit TRBD1. V shed 1 base and J 6 bases; nucleotides not matched to a gene: 15. CDR3 length: 17 residues. Germline CDR1 is SEHNR and CDR2 is FQNEAQ (reference sequence).

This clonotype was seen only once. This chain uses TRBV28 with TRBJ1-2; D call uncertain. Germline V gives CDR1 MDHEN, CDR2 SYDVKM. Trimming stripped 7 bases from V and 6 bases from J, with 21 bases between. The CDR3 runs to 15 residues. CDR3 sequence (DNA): TGTGCCAGCACCATAGCCTCGGCAGGATATAATGGCTACACCTTC. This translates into CASTIASAGYNGYTF.